This T cell receptor (beta chain) was obtained from a study of shared clonotypes between healthy human individuals. Every subset had its genomic DNA shared out evenly among several immunoSEQ plates. Unsorted PBMC DNA went through sequencing on ten immunoSEQ deep assay plates. TCRdb's copy holds only in-frame clones and misses some; the assay was immunoSEQ multiplex PCR. The data show around 510,000 clones, with around 76% seen just once and around 12% held by the top ten. The V gene's germline CDR1 is SGHTA and CDR2 FQGTGA. Trimming took 3 bases from V and 5 from J, leaving 14 bases between them. This CDR3 is 14 amino acids long.

The rearrangement uses TRBV7-3 and TRBJ2-7; perhaps TRBD1 as D (6 bases). The material sequenced was PBMCs. This sequence was found in a woman in her 40s in good health. Some clones in this sample may be carry-over from other donors' samples. Here the CDR3 DNA reads TGTGCCAGCAGCTTGACCCAGGGGTCCCACGAGCAGTACTTC. Its translation: CASSLTQGSHEQYF.